This is a list of T cell receptor beta chains from one sample in a study of T cell responses to AZD1222 COVID-19 vaccine. Sequencing used immunoSEQ multiplex PCR; TCRdb keeps in-frame clones, though not all of them. The sample lists 200,000 to 250,000 clones, about 94% seen once, with over 1.5% in the top ten. The specimen comprised peripheral blood, sampled 28 days after the second dose of the MenACWY control vaccine. The receptors were gathered from an adult who received the MenACWY meningococcal vaccine as a control. CDR3s include the opening cysteine and the closing phenylalanine or tryptophan. The D gene is left open where the match is weak. Some rows have no size entry. The others give once, few or many, or a class for an expanded clone.

V: TRBV7-9; J: TRBJ1-1; D: TRBD1; size: once; DNA: TGTGCCAGCAGCGCCACAGGGGTGAACACTGAAGCTTTCTTT; CDR3: CASSATGVNTEAFF
V: TRBV4-1; J: TRBJ1-2; D: NA; size: NA; DNA: TGCGCCAGCAGTCGCGAGGACGGCAACTATGGCTACACCTTC; CDR3: CASSREDGNYGYTF
V: TRBV19; J: TRBJ2-1; D: TRBD2; size: NA; DNA: TGTGCCAGTAGTGCAACTAGCGGGGCTAATCGGGGGGAGTTCTTC; CDR3: CASSATSGANRGEFF
V: TRBV5-1; J: TRBJ2-1; D: TRBD1; size: NA; DNA: TGCGCCAGCAGCTTGATACCGGGACAGATGTACAATGAGCAGTTCTTC; CDR3: CASSLIPGQMYNEQFF
V: TRBV4-1; J: TRBJ2-3; D: NA; size: NA; DNA: TGCGCCAGCAGCCTCCAAAGAGGCGGGGTCAGCACAGATACGCAGTATTTT; CDR3: CASSLQRGGVSTDTQYF
V: TRBV7-9; J: TRBJ2-7; D: TRBD1; size: NA; DNA: TGTGCCAGCAGCAAGACAGGGGCCCCCTCCTACGAGCAGTACTTC; CDR3: CASSKTGAPSYEQYF
V: TRBV3-1/TRBV3-2; J: TRBJ1-4; D: NA; size: NA; DNA: TGTGCCAGCAGCCCTTTAGGAGAAAAACTGTTTTTT; CDR3: CASSPLGEKLFF
V: TRBV10-1; J: TRBJ2-5; D: NA; size: NA; DNA: TGCGGACAATATAAACGTCGGACCCAGTACTTC; CDR3: CGQYKRRTQYF
V: TRBV27; J: TRBJ1-2; D: NA; size: NA; DNA: TGTGCCAACCCGCCTAACTATGGCTACACCTTC; CDR3: CANPPNYGYTF
V: TRBV7-8; J: TRBJ1-5; D: TRBD1; size: once; DNA: TGTGCCAGCAGCTTAGCGTCGTCCGCAGGGGGAAGCAATCAGCCCCAGCATTTT; CDR3: CASSLASSAGGSNQPQHF
V: TRBV7-3; J: TRBJ2-7; D: TRBD2; size: NA; DNA: TGTGCCAGCAGCCCAGGCGGGAGCTCCTACGAGCAGTACTTC; CDR3: CASSPGGSSYEQYF
V: TRBV6-5; J: TRBJ2-7; D: TRBD1; size: NA; DNA: TGTGCCAGCAGTTACGGGCAGGGGGCCAGGGAGCAGTACTTC; CDR3: CASSYGQGAREQYF
V: TRBV6-5; J: TRBJ1-6; D: NA; size: NA; DNA: TGTGCCAGTCAGGGGTCTGGCACCTATAATTCACCCCTCCACTTT; CDR3: CASQGSGTYNSPLHF
V: TRBV27; J: TRBJ1-1; D: NA; size: NA; DNA: TGTGCCAGCAGTTCCCTGGGCCGGGGGAGGACTGAAGCTTTCTTT; CDR3: CASSSLGRGRTEAFF
V: TRBV24-1; J: TRBJ2-4; D: TRBD2; size: NA; DNA: TGTGCCACCAGTGATCCAGCGGGAGGAATGGGCAAAAACATTCAGTACTTC; CDR3: CATSDPAGGMGKNIQYF
V: TRBV28; J: TRBJ1-1; D: NA; size: NA; DNA: TGTGCCAGCAGTTTGCGGTCAGGACGGAACACTGAAGCTTTCTTT; CDR3: CASSLRSGRNTEAFF
V: TRBV3-1/TRBV3-2; J: TRBJ1-6; D: NA; size: NA; DNA: TGTGCCAGCAGCCAACAAAGCTACTCACCCCTCCACTTT; CDR3: CASSQQSYSPLHF
V: TRBV7-2; J: TRBJ1-1; D: TRBD1; size: NA; DNA: TGTGCCAGCAGCTTCAGGGGGCCCACTGAAGCTTTCTTT; CDR3: CASSFRGPTEAFF
V: TRBV9; J: TRBJ1-2; D: NA; size: NA; DNA: TGTGCCAGCAGCCCAACAGGAATCACCTATGGCTACACCTTC; CDR3: CASSPTGITYGYTF
V: TRBV5-1; J: TRBJ1-1; D: NA; size: few; DNA: TGCGCCAGCAGCTTGCAAACGGGGAACACTGAAGCTTTCTTT; CDR3: CASSLQTGNTEAFF
V: TRBV27; J: TRBJ1-6; D: TRBD1; size: once; DNA: TGTGCCAGCAGTCCATGGACAGGGTCTTATAATTCACCCCTCCACTTT; CDR3: CASSPWTGSYNSPLHF
V: TRBV5-1; J: TRBJ2-7; D: NA; size: few; DNA: TGCGCCAGCAGCGGGTCCGGGGAAGGGGTTCCGGCTACCTACGAGCAGTACTTC; CDR3: CASSGSGEGVPATYEQYF
V: TRBV12-1; J: TRBJ2-3; D: NA; size: once; DNA: TGTGCCAGCAGCTCGATAGCGGGAGGGGACCTGGATACGCAGTATTTT; CDR3: CASSSIAGGDLDTQYF
V: TRBV7-2; J: TRBJ2-3; D: NA; size: once; DNA: TGTGCCAGCACCGTCTTCGAGGGGACAGATACGCAGTATTTT; CDR3: CASTVFEGTDTQYF
V: TRBV19; J: TRBJ2-2; D: NA; size: NA; DNA: TGTGCCAGTAGTACCGGGGGGAACACCGGGGAGCTGTTTTTT; CDR3: CASSTGGNTGELFF
V: TRBV7-6; J: TRBJ2-1; D: NA; size: NA; DNA: TGTGCCAGCAGCTTCTGGGGCCGGGAGAGGGGGCTCAATGAGCAGTTCTTC; CDR3: CASSFWGRERGLNEQFF
V: TRBV4-1; J: TRBJ2-2; D: NA; size: NA; DNA: TGCGCCAGCAGCCAAGATTTGAGTGGGGTCGGGGAGCTGTTTTTT; CDR3: CASSQDLSGVGELFF
V: TRBV3-1/TRBV3-2; J: TRBJ2-1; D: TRBD2; size: NA; DNA: TGTGCCAGCAGCCAATCCATAGGACTAGCGGGGAGTTTTAGTGAGCAGTTCTTC; CDR3: CASSQSIGLAGSFSEQFF
V: TRBV3-1/TRBV3-2; J: TRBJ2-3; D: TRBD2; size: NA; DNA: TGTGCCAGCAGCCTGGGGACTAGCCCTACGCAGTATTTT; CDR3: CASSLGTSPTQYF
V: TRBV5-1; J: TRBJ2-7; D: TRBD1; size: few; DNA: TGCGCCAGCAGCTTGGTGGGCAGGGGGATCGCCTACGAGCAGTACTTC; CDR3: CASSLVGRGIAYEQYF
V: TRBV6-5; J: TRBJ1-2; D: NA; size: NA; DNA: TGTGCCAGCAGTTACTCGAAGGGAGGGTCTGGCTACACCTTC; CDR3: CASSYSKGGSGYTF
V: TRBV7-2; J: TRBJ1-5; D: NA; size: once; DNA: TGTGCCAGCAGCTTAAGGGGCCATAGCAATCAGCCCCAGCATTTT; CDR3: CASSLRGHSNQPQHF
V: TRBV6-1; J: TRBJ2-7; D: NA; size: NA; DNA: TGTGCCAGCAGTGAAGCGGGGACGAAGAGGCAGTACTTC; CDR3: CASSEAGTKRQYF
V: TRBV6-5; J: TRBJ1-4; D: NA; size: NA; DNA: TGTGCCAGCAGTTACTCCTGGGATGAAAAACTGTTTTTT; CDR3: CASSYSWDEKLFF
V: TRBV12-3/TRBV12-4; J: TRBJ1-2; D: NA; size: NA; DNA: TGTGCCAGCAGTTTCTTTCAGGGTGGCTACACCTTC; CDR3: CASSFFQGGYTF
V: TRBV6-2/TRBV6-3; J: TRBJ2-5; D: TRBD2; size: once; DNA: TGTGCCAGCAGTTACGGGACTAGCGGGGGGGCAGAGACCCAGTACTTC; CDR3: CASSYGTSGGAETQYF
V: TRBV15; J: TRBJ1-2; D: NA; size: NA; DNA: TGTGCCACCAGCAGATCCCGACCCGGGCGGGGCTACACCTTC; CDR3: CATSRSRPGRGYTF
V: TRBV4-2; J: TRBJ2-7; D: NA; size: NA; DNA: TGTGCCAGCAGCCAAGAACGAACAGCCTACGAGCAGTACTTC; CDR3: CASSQERTAYEQYF
V: TRBV6-2/TRBV6-3; J: TRBJ1-1; D: NA; size: NA; DNA: TGTGCCAGCAGTAAAAGAAACACTGAAGCTTTCTTT; CDR3: CASSKRNTEAFF
V: TRBV11-1; J: TRBJ2-1; D: NA; size: NA; DNA: TGTGCCAGCAGCCTAACGCCATGGTTCTTCGGAAATGAGCAGTTCTTC; CDR3: CASSLTPWFFGNEQFF
V: TRBV2; J: TRBJ1-2; D: NA; size: NA; DNA: TGTGCCAGCAGTGAATTTGGGGGCCCTAACTATGGCTACACCTTC; CDR3: CASSEFGGPNYGYTF
V: TRBV4-3; J: TRBJ2-3; D: TRBD2; size: NA; DNA: TGCGCCAGCAGCCGCGAGGGACTAGCGGGGGGGCGAATCAGCACAGATACGCAGTATTTT; CDR3: CASSREGLAGGRISTDTQYF
V: TRBV2; J: TRBJ1-4; D: NA; size: once; DNA: TGTGCCACCCAGGGGAGAGAAGAAAAACTGTTTTTT; CDR3: CATQGREEKLFF
V: TRBV30; J: TRBJ1-1; D: NA; size: NA; DNA: TGTGCCTGGAGTGACAGGTTGAACACTGAAGCTTTCTTT; CDR3: CAWSDRLNTEAFF
V: TRBV5-1; J: TRBJ2-5; D: TRBD1; size: NA; DNA: TGCGCCAGCAGCTTGGGAGGGACAGGGGGCCCGGAGACCCAGTACTTC; CDR3: CASSLGGTGGPETQYF
V: TRBV7-9; J: TRBJ2-1; D: TRBD1; size: NA; DNA: TGTGCCAGCAGCTTACCGGGACAGGGCCCCAAAAATGAGCAGTTCTTC; CDR3: CASSLPGQGPKNEQFF
V: TRBV10-3; J: TRBJ2-5; D: NA; size: few; DNA: TGTGCCATCAGTGATAGAGGGTCGTCAGAGACCCAGTACTTC; CDR3: CAISDRGSSETQYF
V: TRBV5-1; J: TRBJ1-1; D: NA; size: NA; DNA: TGCGCCAGCAGCCCCACTCGACAAATTGAAGCTTTCTTT; CDR3: CASSPTRQIEAFF
V: TRBV9; J: TRBJ2-5; D: NA; size: NA; DNA: TGTGCCAGCAGCGTAGGGGCAGGGATTCAAGAGACCCAGTACTTC; CDR3: CASSVGAGIQETQYF
V: TRBV19; J: TRBJ2-3; D: NA; size: NA; DNA: TGTGCCAGTAGTATACAGGGAAGACCCTCCACAGATACGCAGTATTTT; CDR3: CASSIQGRPSTDTQYF
V: TRBV7-6; J: TRBJ2-1; D: NA; size: NA; DNA: TGTGCCTCTCCCTGGGCAGGGGAAAACAATGAGCAGTTCTTC; CDR3: CASPWAGENNEQFF
V: TRBV6-6; J: TRBJ2-2; D: NA; size: NA; DNA: TGTGCCAGCAGAACCCAATTTTCGAACACCGGGGAGCTGTTTTTT; CDR3: CASRTQFSNTGELFF
V: TRBV6-1; J: TRBJ1-5; D: TRBD1; size: NA; DNA: TGTGCCAGCAGTGATACTGACAGGGGTCAGCAGCCCCAGCATTTT; CDR3: CASSDTDRGQQPQHF
V: TRBV19; J: TRBJ2-2; D: TRBD1; size: NA; DNA: TGTGCCAGTAGCCGGACAGGGGGCGTCACCGGGGAGCTGTTTTTT; CDR3: CASSRTGGVTGELFF
V: TRBV9; J: TRBJ2-1; D: TRBD2; size: NA; DNA: TGTGCCAGCAGCGCCACTAGCGGCACCTACAATGAGCAGTTCTTC; CDR3: CASSATSGTYNEQFF
V: TRBV30; J: TRBJ1-2; D: TRBD1; size: NA; DNA: TGTGCCTGGAGCAAAAAACAGGGGGATGGCTACACCTTC; CDR3: CAWSKKQGDGYTF
V: TRBV5-1; J: TRBJ2-3; D: NA; size: NA; DNA: TGCGCCAGCCAAGGAGACCAAACGCCAGATACGCAGTATTTT; CDR3: CASQGDQTPDTQYF
V: TRBV7-9; J: TRBJ2-3; D: TRBD2; size: NA; DNA: TGTGCCAGCAGTCCCCCGACTAGCGTAACAGATACGCAGTATTTT; CDR3: CASSPPTSVTDTQYF
V: TRBV7-6; J: TRBJ2-2; D: NA; size: once; DNA: TGTGCCAGCAGCTTAACCGGGGGAAACACCGGGGAGCTGTTTTTT; CDR3: CASSLTGGNTGELFF